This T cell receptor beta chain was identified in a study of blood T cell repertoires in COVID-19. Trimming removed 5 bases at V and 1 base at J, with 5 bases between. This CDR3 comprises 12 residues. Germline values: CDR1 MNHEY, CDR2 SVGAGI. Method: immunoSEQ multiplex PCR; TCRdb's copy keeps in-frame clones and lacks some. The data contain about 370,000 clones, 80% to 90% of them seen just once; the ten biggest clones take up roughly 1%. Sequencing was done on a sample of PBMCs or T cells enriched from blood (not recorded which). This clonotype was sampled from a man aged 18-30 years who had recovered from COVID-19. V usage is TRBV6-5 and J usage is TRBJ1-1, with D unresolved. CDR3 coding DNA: TGTGCCAGCAGTCGCAGGAACACTGAAGCTTTCTTT. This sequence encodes CASSRRNTEAFF.